The rows below give T cell receptor beta chains drawn from one sample of a study of T-cell memory formation after mild COVID-19. TCRdb recomputed calls from the 5' RACE reads with MiXCR, one row per CDR3 protein. The sample holds a few hundred thousand distinct CDR3 sequences; roughly a tenth are singletons and the top ten take 3% to 3.5%. The sample comprised PBMCs or a T cell subset sorted from them (not recorded which). All receptors derive from a young man who had mild COVID-19 (a few samples of this study predate the infection). Cell type and time point are not known. CDR3s include the opening cysteine and the closing phenylalanine or tryptophan. A D gene is named only where the DNA matches it firmly. Clone sizes are given selectively: once, few, many, or a class where the clone is expanded.

>many|TRBJ2-5|TRBD1|TRBV18
CASSPRTGGNGETQYF
TGTGCCAGCTCACCAAGGACAGGGGGTAATGGAGAGACCCAGTACTTC
>-|TRBJ1-2|-|TRBV4-2
CASSQDLGFKRAYGYTF
TGTGCCAGCAGCCAAGATCTAGGGTTTAAACGAGCCTATGGCTACACCTTC
>few|TRBJ2-7|TRBD1|TRBV5-6
CASSFGQGTREQYF
TGTGCCAGCAGCTTCGGACAGGGGACGAGGGAGCAGTACTTC
>-|TRBJ2-2|TRBD1|TRBV5-4
CASSLGDREWAGELFF
TGTGCCAGCAGCTTGGGGGACAGGGAATGGGCCGGGGAGCTGTTTTTT
>-|TRBJ1-4|-|TRBV27
CASRIRALTNEKLFF
TGTGCCAGCAGGATTAGGGCCTTGACTAATGAAAAACTGTTTTTT
>-|TRBJ1-2|TRBD1|TRBV5-1
CASSLEQGNNGYTF
TGCGCCAGCAGCTTGGAACAGGGGAATAATGGCTACACCTTC
>few|TRBJ2-5|-|TRBV7-9
CASSTGHVQETQYF
TGTGCCAGCAGCACCGGACACGTACAAGAGACCCAGTACTTC
>-|TRBJ1-3|-|TRBV27
CASSLKGSSGNTIYF
TGTGCCAGCAGTTTAAAGGGCAGCTCTGGAAACACCATATATTTT
>few|TRBJ1-6|TRBD1|TRBV7-9
CASSRVWDSNSPLHF
TGTGCCAGCAGCCGAGTCTGGGACAGCAATTCACCCCTCCACTTT
>few|TRBJ2-5|TRBD1|TRBV7-2
CASSSDRGLETQYF
TGTGCCAGCAGCTCGGACAGGGGGCTAGAGACCCAGTACTTC
>few|TRBJ1-5|-|TRBV7-6
CASSLASAGNGQPQHF
TGTGCCAGCAGCTTAGCGTCGGCAGGGAATGGTCAGCCCCAGCATTTT
>-|TRBJ2-5|-|TRBV5-1
CASSQGTQETQYF
TGCGCCAGCAGCCAAGGGACCCAAGAGACCCAGTACTTC
>few|TRBJ2-3|-|TRBV20-1
CSARAGAGRDTQYF
TGCAGTGCTAGGGCGGGGGCCGGGAGAGATACGCAGTATTTT
>-|TRBJ1-1|TRBD1|TRBV5-1
CASSSLTGANTEAFF
TGCGCCAGCAGCTCCCTGACAGGGGCGAACACTGAAGCTTTCTTT
>few|TRBJ2-7|TRBD2|TRBV20-1
CSARTSGGSVGQYF
TGCAGTGCTAGAACTAGCGGGGGATCTGTTGGGCAGTACTTC
>-|TRBJ1-5|TRBD1|TRBV20-1
CSARGDRGSNQPQHF
TGCAGTGCTAGGGGGGACAGGGGAAGCAATCAGCCCCAGCATTTT
>-|TRBJ2-1|-|TRBV20-1
CSARYAAFSYNEQFF
TGCAGTGCTAGATATGCGGCCTTCTCCTACAATGAGCAGTTCTTC
>few|TRBJ1-1|TRBD1|TRBV18
CASSTVGQAEAFF
TGTGCCAGCTCAACTGTGGGACAGGCTGAAGCTTTCTTT
>-|TRBJ2-2|TRBD2|TRBV6-1
CASSATSGGTGELFF
TGTGCCAGCAGTGCGACTAGCGGGGGAACCGGGGAGCTGTTTTTT
>-|TRBJ2-5|TRBD2|TRBV9
CASSVRGGTETQYF
TGTGCCAGCAGCGTCCGGGGGGGAACAGAGACCCAGTACTTC
>-|TRBJ2-2|TRBD2|TRBV5-1
CATRRAGGPGTGELFF
TGCGCCACCCGACGAGCGGGGGGGCCCGGCACCGGGGAGCTGTTTTTT
>many|TRBJ2-5|-|TRBV5-1
CASSLGFQETQYF
TGCGCCAGCAGCTTGGGTTTTCAAGAGACCCAGTACTTC
>-|TRBJ1-3|-|TRBV15
CATSRDITGQSGNTIYF
TGTGCCACCAGCAGAGATATCACCGGACAGTCTGGAAACACCATATATTTT
>few|TRBJ1-4|-|TRBV10-3
CAISNPGTPPTNEKLFF
TGTGCCATCAGTAACCCCGGGACACCTCCAACTAATGAAAAACTGTTTTTT
>few|TRBJ2-3|-|TRBV20-1
CSARTGRLRTDTQYF
TGCAGTGCCAGGACCGGTCGTCTCCGCACAGATACGCAGTATTTT
>few|TRBJ2-3|TRBD2|TRBV20-1
CSARPLAGTTDTQYF
TGCAGTGCCAGGCCACTAGCGGGGACCACAGATACGCAGTATTTT
>few|TRBJ2-7|TRBD1|TRBV5-1
CASSLEGRGLDEQYF
TGCGCCAGCAGCTTGGAGGGCAGGGGGCTAGACGAGCAGTACTTC